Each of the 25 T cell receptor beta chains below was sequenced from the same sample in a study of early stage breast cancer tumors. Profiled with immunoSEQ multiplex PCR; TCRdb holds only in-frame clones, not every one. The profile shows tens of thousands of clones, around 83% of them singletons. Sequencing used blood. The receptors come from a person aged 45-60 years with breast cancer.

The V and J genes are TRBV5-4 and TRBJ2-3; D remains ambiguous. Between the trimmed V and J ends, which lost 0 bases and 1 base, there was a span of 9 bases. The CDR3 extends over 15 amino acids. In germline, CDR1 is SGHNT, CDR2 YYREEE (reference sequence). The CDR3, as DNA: TGTGCCAGCAGCTTGGCACAGATGCGCACAGATACGCAGTATTTT. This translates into CASSLAQMRTDTQYF.

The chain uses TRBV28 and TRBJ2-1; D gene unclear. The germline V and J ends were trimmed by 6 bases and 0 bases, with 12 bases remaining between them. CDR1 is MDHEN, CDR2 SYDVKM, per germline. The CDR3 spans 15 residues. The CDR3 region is CASRSHERSYNEQFF. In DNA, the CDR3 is TGTGCCAGCAGATCACATGAACGCTCCTACAATGAGCAGTTCTTC.

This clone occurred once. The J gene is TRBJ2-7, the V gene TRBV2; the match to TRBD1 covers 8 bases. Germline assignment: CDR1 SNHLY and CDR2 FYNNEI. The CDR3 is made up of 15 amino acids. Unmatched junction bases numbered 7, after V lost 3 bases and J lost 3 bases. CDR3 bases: TGTGCCAGCAGTGAGCCGACAGGGGTCTACTACGAGCAGTACTTC. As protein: CASSEPTGVYYEQYF.

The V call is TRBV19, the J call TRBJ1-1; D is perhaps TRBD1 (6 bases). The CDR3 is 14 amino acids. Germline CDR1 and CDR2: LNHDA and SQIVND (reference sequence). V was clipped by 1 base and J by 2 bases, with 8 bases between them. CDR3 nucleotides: TGTGCCAGTAGTATAGTGGGGGGCAACACTGAAGCTTTCTTT. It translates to CASSIVGGNTEAFF.

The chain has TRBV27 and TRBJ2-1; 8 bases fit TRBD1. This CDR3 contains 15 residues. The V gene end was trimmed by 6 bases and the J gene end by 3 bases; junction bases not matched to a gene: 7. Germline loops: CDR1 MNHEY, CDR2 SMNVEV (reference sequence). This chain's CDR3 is CASRLDRALYNEQFF. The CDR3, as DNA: TGTGCCAGCAGGCTGGACAGGGCGCTCTACAATGAGCAGTTCTTC.

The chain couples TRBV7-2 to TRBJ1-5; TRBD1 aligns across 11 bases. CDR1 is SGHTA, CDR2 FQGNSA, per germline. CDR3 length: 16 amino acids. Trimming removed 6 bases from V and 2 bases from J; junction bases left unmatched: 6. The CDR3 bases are TGTGCCAGCAGGGACGGACAGGGGGCAGGCAATCAGCCCCAGCATTTT. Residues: CASRDGQGAGNQPQHF.

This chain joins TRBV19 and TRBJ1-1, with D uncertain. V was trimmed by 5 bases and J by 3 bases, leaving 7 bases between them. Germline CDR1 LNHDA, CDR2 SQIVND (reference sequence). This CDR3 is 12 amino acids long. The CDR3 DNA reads TGTGCCAGTAGTGACTCCTACACTGAAGCTTTCTTT. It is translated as CASSDSYTEAFF. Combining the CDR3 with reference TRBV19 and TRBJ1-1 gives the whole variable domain DGGITQSPKYLFRKEGQNVTLSCEQNLNHDAMYWYRQDPGQGLRLIYYSQIVNDFQKGDIAEGYSVSREKKESFPLTVTSAQKNPTAFYLCASSDSYTEAFFGQGTRLTVV.

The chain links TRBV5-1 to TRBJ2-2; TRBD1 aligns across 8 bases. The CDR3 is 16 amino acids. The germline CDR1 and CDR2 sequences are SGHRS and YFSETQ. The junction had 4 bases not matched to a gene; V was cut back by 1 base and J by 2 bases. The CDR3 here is CASSLKQGGNTGELFF. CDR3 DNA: TGCGCCAGCAGCTTGAAACAGGGGGGAAACACCGGGGAGCTGTTTTTT.

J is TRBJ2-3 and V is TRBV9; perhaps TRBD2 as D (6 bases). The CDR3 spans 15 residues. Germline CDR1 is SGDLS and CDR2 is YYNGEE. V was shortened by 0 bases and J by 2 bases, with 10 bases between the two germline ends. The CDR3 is CASSVAGDLTDTQYF. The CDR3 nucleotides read TGTGCCAGCAGCGTAGCGGGGGACCTCACAGATACGCAGTATTTT.

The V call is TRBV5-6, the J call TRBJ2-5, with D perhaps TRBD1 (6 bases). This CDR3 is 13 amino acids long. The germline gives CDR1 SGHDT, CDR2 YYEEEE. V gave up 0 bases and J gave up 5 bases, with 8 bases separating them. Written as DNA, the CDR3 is TGTGCCAGCAGCTTGGTTAGGGGGGAGACCCAGTACTTC. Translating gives CASSLVRGETQYF.

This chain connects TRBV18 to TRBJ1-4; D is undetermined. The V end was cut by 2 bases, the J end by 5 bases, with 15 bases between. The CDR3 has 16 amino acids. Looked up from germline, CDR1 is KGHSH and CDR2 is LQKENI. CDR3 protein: CASSPNRLYGNEKLFF. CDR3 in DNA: TGTGCCAGCTCACCAAACAGATTGTATGGAAATGAAAAACTGTTTTTT.

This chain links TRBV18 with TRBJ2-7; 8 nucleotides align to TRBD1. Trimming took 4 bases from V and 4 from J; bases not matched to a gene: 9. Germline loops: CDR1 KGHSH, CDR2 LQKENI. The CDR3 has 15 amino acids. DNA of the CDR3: TGTGCCAGCTCACTCTCCGGGACAGGACTGTACGAGCAGTACTTC. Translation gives CASSLSGTGLYEQYF.

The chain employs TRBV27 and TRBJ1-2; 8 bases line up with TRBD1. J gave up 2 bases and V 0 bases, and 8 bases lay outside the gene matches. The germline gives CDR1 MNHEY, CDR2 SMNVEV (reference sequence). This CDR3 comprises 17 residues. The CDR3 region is CASSLSSDRGKNYGYTF. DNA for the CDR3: TGTGCCAGCAGTTTATCGAGCGACAGGGGAAAAAACTATGGCTACACCTTC.

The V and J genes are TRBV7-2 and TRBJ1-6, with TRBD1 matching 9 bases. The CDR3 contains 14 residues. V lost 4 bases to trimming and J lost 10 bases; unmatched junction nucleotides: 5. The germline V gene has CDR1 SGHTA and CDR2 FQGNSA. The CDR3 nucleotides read TGTGCCAGCAGCTCCACAGGGGGCTGGTCACCCCTCCACTTT. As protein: CASSSTGGWSPLHF.

This chain's CDR3 is CSVVPTRTNTEAFF. The CDR3 region has the DNA TGCAGCGTTGTACCAACCAGGACGAACACTGAAGCTTTCTTT. The chain employs TRBV29-1 and TRBJ1-1; D unresolved. V was pared by 4 bases and J by 1 base, with 13 bases between. Germline V gives CDR1 SQVTM, CDR2 ANQGSEA. This CDR3 has 14 amino acids. The full variable domain, with the rest looked up from reference TRBV29-1 and TRBJ1-1, is SAVISQKPSRDICQRGTSLTIQCQVDSQVTMMFWYRQQPGQSLTLIATANQGSEATYESGFVIDKFPISRPNLTFSTLTVSNMSPEDSSIYLCSVVPTRTNTEAFFGQGTRLTVV.

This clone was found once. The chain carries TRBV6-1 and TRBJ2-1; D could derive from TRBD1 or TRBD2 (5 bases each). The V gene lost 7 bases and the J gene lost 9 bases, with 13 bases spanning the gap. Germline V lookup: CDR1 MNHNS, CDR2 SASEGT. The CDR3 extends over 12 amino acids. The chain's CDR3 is CASTLGVIEQFF. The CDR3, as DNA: TGTGCCAGCACCCTGGGGGTTATTGAGCAGTTCTTC.

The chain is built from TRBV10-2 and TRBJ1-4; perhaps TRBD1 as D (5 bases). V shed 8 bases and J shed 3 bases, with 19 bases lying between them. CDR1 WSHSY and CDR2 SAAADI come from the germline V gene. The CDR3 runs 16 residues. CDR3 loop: CASGGQEQGANEKLFF. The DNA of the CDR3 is TGCGCCAGCGGGGGTCAGGAGCAGGGCGCTAATGAAAAACTGTTTTTT.

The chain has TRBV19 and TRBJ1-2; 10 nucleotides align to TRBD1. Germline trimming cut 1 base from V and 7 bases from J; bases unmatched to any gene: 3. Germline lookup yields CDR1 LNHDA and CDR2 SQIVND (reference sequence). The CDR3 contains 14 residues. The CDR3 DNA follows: TGTGCCAGTAGTATAGGACAGGGGGCATCTGGCTACACCTTC. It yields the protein CASSIGQGASGYTF. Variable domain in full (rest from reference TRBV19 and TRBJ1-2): DGGITQSPKYLFRKEGQNVTLSCEQNLNHDAMYWYRQDPGQGLRLIYYSQIVNDFQKGDIAEGYSVSREKKESFPLTVTSAQKNPTAFYLCASSIGQGASGYTFGSGTRLTVV.

The CDR3 protein is CASSFGGEVRETQYF. The DNA for the CDR3 is TGTGCCAGCAGCTTCGGGGGGGAGGTTCGGGAGACCCAGTACTTC. The J gene is TRBJ2-5, the V gene TRBV5-4; 8 nucleotides line up with TRBD2. The CDR3 covers 15 residues. Trimming removed 2 bases from V and 5 bases from J; junction bases left unmatched: 8. The V gene's germline CDR1 is SGHNT and CDR2 YYREEE (reference sequence).

CDR3: CSGGANYGYTF. CDR3 coding DNA: TGCAGCGGGGGGGCGAACTATGGCTACACCTTC. The chain employs TRBV20-1 and TRBJ1-2; the D gene is possibly TRBD1 (6 bases). Germline V gene data show CDR1 as DFQATT and CDR2 as SNEGSKA (reference sequence). The CDR3 contains 11 residues.

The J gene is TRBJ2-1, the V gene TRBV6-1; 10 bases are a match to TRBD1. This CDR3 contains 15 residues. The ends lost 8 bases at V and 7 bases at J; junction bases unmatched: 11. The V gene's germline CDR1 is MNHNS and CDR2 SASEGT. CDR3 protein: CASRWDRGVLNEQFF. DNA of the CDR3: TGTGCCAGCCGTTGGGACAGGGGAGTTTTGAATGAGCAGTTCTTC.

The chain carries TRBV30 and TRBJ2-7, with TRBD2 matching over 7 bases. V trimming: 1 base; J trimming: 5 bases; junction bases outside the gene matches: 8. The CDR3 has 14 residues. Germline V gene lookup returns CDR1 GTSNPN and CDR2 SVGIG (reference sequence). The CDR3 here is CAWSARRGTNEQYF. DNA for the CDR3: TGTGCCTGGAGTGCCCGCCGAGGGACTAACGAGCAGTACTTC.

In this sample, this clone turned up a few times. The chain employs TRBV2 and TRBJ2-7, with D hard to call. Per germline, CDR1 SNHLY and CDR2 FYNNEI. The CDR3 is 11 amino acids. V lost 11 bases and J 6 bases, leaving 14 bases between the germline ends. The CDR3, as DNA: TGTGCCCAGGCCTTCTTAGGCGAGCAGTACTTC. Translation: CAQAFLGEQYF.

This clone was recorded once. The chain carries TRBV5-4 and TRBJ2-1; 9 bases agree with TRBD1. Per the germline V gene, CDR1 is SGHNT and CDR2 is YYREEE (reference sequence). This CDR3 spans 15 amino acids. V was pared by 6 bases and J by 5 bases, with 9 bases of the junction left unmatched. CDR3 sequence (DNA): TGTGCCAGCAAACTACAGGGGGCGACGAACAATGAGCAGTTCTTC. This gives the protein CASKLQGATNNEQFF.

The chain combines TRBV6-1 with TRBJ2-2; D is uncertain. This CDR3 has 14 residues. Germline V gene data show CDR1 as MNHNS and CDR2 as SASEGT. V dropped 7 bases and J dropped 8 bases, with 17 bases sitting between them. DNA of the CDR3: TGTGCCAGCACCTCGGCGGCAACTGGGGGGGAGCTGTTTTTT. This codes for CASTSAATGGELFF.